This entry lists 25 T cell receptor beta chains sequenced from one sample in a study of cytomegalovirus exposure and HLA in healthy donors (dated 2017 in TCRdb). The library relied on the immunoSEQ multiplex PCR assay. For the multiplex PCR, a mixture combining 60 forward primers for TCR Vbeta segments and 13 reverse primers for TCR Jbeta segments was used. TCRdb obtained this table from immuneACCESS and retained in-frame rearrangements with V and J assigned. These tables miss some clones; where compared with another copy, unresolved V genes account for less than half of the shortfall, and the remainder is unexplained. The table for this sample records 35,000 to 45,000 clones. The ten biggest clones cover approximately 3.6% of the sample. The sequenced sample consisted of PBMCs. The receptors come from a male donor in good health and CMV-seronegative.

This chain joins TRBV7-9 and TRBJ1-1; 9 bases fit TRBD1. Trimming removed 1 base from V and 7 bases from J; junction bases left unmatched: 7. CDR3 size: 15 residues. Looked up from germline, CDR1 is SEHNR and CDR2 is FQNEAQ (reference sequence). The CDR3 loop is CASSLEDRGIYEAFF. The CDR3, as DNA: TGTGCCAGCAGCTTAGAAGACAGGGGGATTTATGAAGCTTTCTTT.

The chain employs TRBV28 and TRBJ2-5, with 10 bases lining up with TRBD1. The J segment lost 2 bases and the V segment lost 4 bases, leaving 1 base of the junction unmatched. The germline V gene has CDR1 MDHEN and CDR2 SYDVKM. The CDR3 extends over 14 amino acids. The CDR3 loop reads CASSWDRGQETQYF. In DNA form, the CDR3 reads TGTGCCAGCAGTTGGGACAGGGGACAAGAGACCCAGTACTTC.

The chain links TRBV5-5 to TRBJ1-5; 9 bases are shared with TRBD1. Germline values: CDR1 SGHKS, CDR2 YYEKEE (reference sequence). This CDR3 contains 15 residues. V shed 4 bases and J 0 bases; nucleotides not matched to a gene: 2. CDR3 DNA: TGTGCCAGCAGCAGGGGACAGGGTAGCAATCAGCCCCAGCATTTT. Translated: CASSRGQGSNQPQHF.

This chain uses TRBV19 with TRBJ1-5, with 10 bases lining up with TRBD1. The germline V gene has CDR1 LNHDA and CDR2 SQIVND (reference sequence). Trimming at V came to 9 bases and at J to 0 bases, leaving 11 bases not matched to a gene. This CDR3 spans 17 amino acids. The CDR3 region has the DNA TGTGCCAGCCGAAGGACAGGGGGAGGGGATAGCAATCAGCCCCAGCATTTT. It translates to CASRRTGGGDSNQPQHF.

Turning to this clone: This sample also contains other DNA sequences that code for the same CDR3. V gene TRBV28 combines with J gene TRBJ1-2; TRBD1 matches 7 bases. The germline CDR1 and CDR2 sequences are MDHEN and SYDVKM. Trimming at V came to 6 bases and at J to 3 bases, leaving 4 bases not matched to a gene. The CDR3 runs 13 residues. The CDR3 region is CASSRDRYYGYTF. CDR3 nucleotide sequence: TGTGCCAGCAGCCGGGACAGATACTATGGCTACACCTTC.

The gene calls are TRBV4-2 and TRBJ2-3, with D possibly TRBD1 on 5 matching bases. The CDR3 has 16 residues. The germline CDR1 and CDR2 sequences are LGHNA and YNFKEQ. V lost 0 bases, J lost 4 bases, and 14 bases lay in between. The CDR3 is CASSQDGARGADTQYF. As DNA, the CDR3 is TGTGCCAGCAGCCAAGATGGGGCTAGGGGCGCAGATACGCAGTATTTT.

The V call is TRBV7-6, the J call TRBJ2-5; 11 bases are a match to TRBD1. The CDR3 runs to 14 residues. The germline V gene encodes CDR1 SGHVS and CDR2 FNYEAQ. Trimming cost V 6 bases and J 7 bases; bases outside gene matches: 7. CDR3 DNA sequence: TGTGCCAGCAGTTCGGGACAGGGGGATCGGACCCAGTACTTC. This codes for CASSSGQGDRTQYF.

This chain links TRBV19 with TRBJ2-3; D remains ambiguous. V was trimmed by 7 bases and J by 2 bases, leaving 16 bases between them. Germline lookup yields CDR1 LNHDA and CDR2 SQIVND (reference sequence). This CDR3 has 15 residues. This CDR3 reads CASTQRSYATDTQYF. The DNA for the CDR3 is TGTGCCAGTACCCAAAGGAGCTATGCCACAGATACGCAGTATTTT.

This chain links TRBV7-9 with TRBJ2-1; D is unclear. Trimming took off 7 bases at V and 8 bases at J, with 9 bases between the two ends. This CDR3 is 11 amino acids long. The germline V gene encodes CDR1 SEHNR and CDR2 FQNEAQ (reference sequence). The CDR3 protein is CASTPGYEQFF. The CDR3 bases are TGTGCCAGCACCCCAGGATATGAGCAGTTCTTC.

The chain combines TRBV27 with TRBJ1-5; D is unclear. V was shortened by 5 bases and J by 4 bases, with 9 bases between the two germline ends. Germline-derived CDR1 and CDR2 are MNHEY and SMNVEV (reference sequence). The CDR3 runs to 13 residues. CDR3 nucleotide sequence: TGTGCCAGCAGTCCGGGTTTTAATCAGCCCCAGCATTTT. This encodes CASSPGFNQPQHF.

This chain connects TRBV5-1 to TRBJ1-3; 7 nucleotides align to TRBD1. The CDR3 has 15 residues. V lost 7 bases, J lost 0 bases, and 7 bases stayed unmatched. The germline V gene encodes CDR1 SGHRS and CDR2 YFSETQ. The CDR3 nucleotides read TGCGCCAGCCGTGAAGGGGGCGGCTCTGGAAACACCATATATTTT. This translates into CASREGGGSGNTIYF.

J is TRBJ2-2 and V is TRBV27; weak D call: TRBD2 (5 bases). Deletions cut 5 bases from V and 3 bases from J, with 13 bases between. Germline V gene lookup returns CDR1 MNHEY and CDR2 SMNVEV (reference sequence). The CDR3 runs to 15 residues. CDR3 bases: TGTGCCAGCAGTCCAACTAGTACGTACACCGGGGAGCTGTTTTTT. Amino acid sequence: CASSPTSTYTGELFF.

The chain joins TRBV6-1 to TRBJ2-2; 9 nucleotides line up with TRBD1. Germline CDR1 reads MNHNS; CDR2 reads SASEGT. This CDR3 is 15 amino acids long. The V segment lost 2 bases and the J segment 3 bases; nucleotides outside the gene matches: 1. CDR3 coding DNA: TGTGCCAGCAGTGAAAGGACAGGGGACACCGGGGAGCTGTTTTTT. This codes for CASSERTGDTGELFF.

The chain couples TRBV30 to TRBJ1-1; D is undetermined. The length of the CDR3 is 13 residues. The V gene lost 0 bases and the J gene lost 2 bases, with 7 bases spanning the gap. CDR1 and CDR2 (germline): GTSNPN, SVGIG (reference sequence). CDR3 nucleotides: TGTGCCTGGAGTGTATGGAGAAACACTGAAGCTTTCTTT. It encodes CAWSVWRNTEAFF. The whole variable domain, filled in from reference TRBV30 and TRBJ1-1, reads SQTIHQWPATLVQPVGSPLSLECTVEGTSNPNLYWYRQAAGRGLQLLFYSVGIGQISSEVPQNLSASRPQDRQFILSSKKLLLSDSGFYLCAWSVWRNTEAFFGQGTRLTVV.

The chain carries TRBV9 and TRBJ2-1; D might be TRBD2 (5 bases). Germline V lookup: CDR1 SGDLS, CDR2 YYNGEE. CDR3 length: 16 amino acids. V gave up 0 bases and J gave up 6 bases, with 16 bases separating them. The chain's CDR3 is CASSVASGFSGNEQFF. CDR3 bases: TGTGCCAGCAGCGTAGCTTCGGGGTTTAGTGGCAATGAGCAGTTCTTC.

CDR3 loop: CASSPESGEQYF. As DNA, the CDR3 is TGTGCCAGCAGCCCAGAGTCAGGCGAGCAGTACTTC. The V gene is TRBV7-9, the J gene TRBJ2-7; D not certain. CDR1 is SEHNR and CDR2 is FQNEAQ in the germline V gene (reference sequence). The CDR3 loop spans 12 amino acids. Deletions cut 5 bases from V and 6 bases from J, with 11 bases between.

This chain connects TRBV19 to TRBJ2-7; D is perhaps TRBD1 (7 bases). This CDR3 contains 15 residues. Germline-derived CDR1 and CDR2 are LNHDA and SQIVND (reference sequence). The germline V and J ends were trimmed by 0 bases and 6 bases, with 15 bases remaining between them. This chain's CDR3 is CASSIDAGGSAEQYF. For the CDR3, the DNA is TGTGCCAGTAGTATAGACGCAGGGGGGAGTGCCGAGCAGTACTTC.

The chain couples TRBV11-2 to TRBJ2-2; TRBD1 matches 9 bases. The CDR3 is made up of 15 amino acids. Germline lookup yields CDR1 SGHAT and CDR2 FQNNGV. V lost 4 bases, J lost 6 bases, and 6 bases stayed unmatched. The CDR3 bases are TGTGCCAGCAGCTCTAGGACAGGGGTACCCGGGGAGCTGTTTTTT. It is translated as CASSSRTGVPGELFF.

V usage is TRBV13 and J usage is TRBJ2-1, with a possible D match to TRBD2 (5 bases). CDR3 length equals 15 residues. Germline assignment: CDR1 PRHDT and CDR2 FYEKMQ (reference sequence). The V end lost 5 bases, the J end lost 1 base, and 12 bases lay between the germline ends. The CDR3: CASSPSTGSYNEQFF. The CDR3 bases are TGTGCCAGCAGCCCTAGCACGGGGTCCTACAATGAGCAGTTCTTC.

CDR3 sequence reads: CASRGGSYNEQFF. The CDR3 coding sequence is TGTGCCAGTAGGGGGGGCTCCTACAATGAGCAGTTCTTC. The J gene is TRBJ2-1, the V gene TRBV19; D perhaps matches TRBD2 (6 bases). Germline values: CDR1 LNHDA, CDR2 SQIVND (reference sequence). V was clipped by 6 bases and J by 0 bases, with 6 bases between them. The CDR3 extends over 13 amino acids.

For the CDR3, the DNA is TGTGCCAGCAGACCGGCCGCGAACAGGGCAGTAGGAAACACCATATATTTT. Protein: CASRPAANRAVGNTIYF. The chain has TRBV7-9 and TRBJ1-3, with a possible D match to TRBD1 (6 bases). The CDR3 covers 17 residues. The V gene's germline CDR1 is SEHNR and CDR2 FQNEAQ (reference sequence). Trimming removed 6 bases from V and 4 bases from J, with 22 bases in between.

V usage is TRBV6-5 and J usage is TRBJ1-5; maybe TRBD1 (5 bases). CDR1 MNHEY and CDR2 SVGAGI come from the germline V gene. This CDR3 is built from 13 residues. Trimming removed 3 bases at V and 9 bases at J, with 12 bases between. CDR3 nucleotide sequence: TGTGCCAGCAGTTATGACAGCCGGTGGCCCCAGCATTTT. Translating gives CASSYDSRWPQHF.

This CDR3 reads CASSLASVPLHF. As DNA, the CDR3 is TGTGCCAGCAGCTTAGCGTCGGTCCCCCTCCACTTT. The genes are TRBV7-2 and TRBJ1-6; D not resolved. The V end was cut by 0 bases, the J end by 13 bases, with 7 bases between. CDR3 size: 12 residues. CDR1 is SGHTA, CDR2 FQGNSA, per germline.

The chain couples TRBV5-4 to TRBJ2-7; 8 bases agree with TRBD1. The CDR3 covers 14 residues. Germline lookup yields CDR1 SGHNT and CDR2 YYREEE (reference sequence). The V segment lost 4 bases and the J segment 3 bases; nucleotides outside the gene matches: 6. The DNA for the CDR3 is TGTGCCAGCAGCCTCGGGACAGGCGGCTACGAGCAGTACTTC. Amino acid sequence: CASSLGTGGYEQYF.

The chain uses TRBV7-8 and TRBJ1-5; 9 nucleotides align to TRBD1. Looked up from germline, CDR1 is SGHVS and CDR2 is FQNEAQ. Trimming removed 5 bases from V and 1 base from J; junction bases left unmatched: 3. This CDR3 contains 15 residues. CDR3 DNA: TGTGCCAGCAGCCGGGACAGGGCCAGCAATCAGCCCCAGCATTTT. It codes for CASSRDRASNQPQHF.